These 20 T cell receptor beta chains were all obtained from the same sample, sequenced in a study of shared clonotypes between healthy human individuals. TCRdb's table, derived via immunoSEQ multiplex PCR, lists solely in-frame clones and lacks some. The data contain 2 million to 2.5 million clones, approximately 94% of them singletons. Sequences were obtained from naive CD4+ T cells sorted from blood. The subset was: CD45RA+ positively selected. The source of these receptors is a man aged 18 to 29 in good health.

V and J are TRBV5-8 and TRBJ1-5; D remains unclear. The CDR3 loop spans 15 amino acids. V was trimmed by 2 bases and J by 6 bases, leaving 15 bases between them. Germline CDR1 and CDR2: SGHTS and YDEGEE. The CDR3, as DNA: TGTGCCAGCAGCTTAGCTGGGATAGGGTCTCAGCCCCAGCATTTT. Translation gives CASSLAGIGSQPQHF.

V gene TRBV18 combines with J gene TRBJ1-4, with D perhaps matching TRBD1 (5 bases). V lost 3 bases, J lost 3 bases, and 11 bases lay in between. CDR3 length: 15 residues. The germline V gene encodes CDR1 KGHSH and CDR2 LQKENI. The CDR3 region has the DNA TGTGCCAGCTCACCTTCAGGACAATCTAATGAAAAACTGTTTTTT. Translating it yields CASSPSGQSNEKLFF.

The chain employs TRBV5-6 and TRBJ1-6; possibly TRBD1 for D (5 bases). CDR1 and CDR2 (germline): SGHDT, YYEEEE. This CDR3 is 14 amino acids long. V was shortened by 4 bases and J by 8 bases, with 13 bases between the two germline ends. DNA of the CDR3: TGTGCCAGCAGCGGCCGGGACGCGTATTCACCCCTCCACTTT. Its protein product is CASSGRDAYSPLHF.

The rearrangement joins TRBV5-1 to TRBJ2-5; TRBD2 aligns across 11 bases. The J segment lost 2 bases and the V segment lost 4 bases, leaving 13 bases of the junction unmatched. Germline V lookup: CDR1 SGHRS, CDR2 YFSETQ. This CDR3 is 18 amino acids long. The CDR3 sequence is CASSPRVSGGAIQETQYF. The CDR3 DNA is TGCGCCAGCAGCCCCCGGGTTAGCGGGGGGGCAATTCAAGAGACCCAGTACTTC.

V gene TRBV6-1 combines with J gene TRBJ1-1; D remains ambiguous. Germline CDR1 is MNHNS and CDR2 is SASEGT. The CDR3 is 11 residues long. The ends were cut back, 7 bases at V and 0 bases at J, with 3 bases in the middle. Here the CDR3 DNA reads TGTGCCAGCAAGATGAACACTGAAGCTTTCTTT. This translates into CASKMNTEAFF.

About this clone: Other DNA sequences of this sample code for an identical CDR3. This sequence joins TRBV5-1 and TRBJ1-6; tentative D call: TRBD1 (5 bases). The CDR3 totals 13 residues. Germline-derived CDR1 and CDR2 are SGHRS and YFSETQ. Trimming left V 0 bases short and J 9 bases short, with 7 bases between. This chain's CDR3 is CASSLERGSPLHF. In nucleotides, the CDR3 is TGCGCCAGCAGCTTGGAAAGGGGTTCACCCCTCCACTTT.

This chain connects TRBV5-1 to TRBJ1-4; TRBD1 aligns across 9 bases. Losses at the gene ends were 5 bases for V and 8 bases for J; bases not matched to a gene: 10. The CDR3 covers 15 residues. Germline V gives CDR1 SGHRS, CDR2 YFSETQ. The CDR3 sequence is CASRLTGGAEEKLFF. The CDR3 DNA sequence: TGCGCCAGCAGGTTAACAGGGGGCGCTGAGGAAAAACTGTTTTTT. Drawing the rest from reference TRBV5-1 and TRBJ1-4, the complete variable domain is KAGVTQTPRYLIKTRGQQVTLSCSPISGHRSVSWYQQTPGQGLQFLFEYFSETQRNKGNFPGRFSGRQFSNSRSEMNVSTLELGDSALYLCASRLTGGAEEKLFFGSGTQLSVL.

The chain is built from TRBV9 and TRBJ2-7; D not certain. The CDR3 covers 13 residues. V was clipped by 0 bases and J by 6 bases, with 10 bases between them. Germline assignment: CDR1 SGDLS and CDR2 YYNGEE. The CDR3 sequence: CASSVAGAGEQYF. The CDR3 DNA reads as TGTGCCAGCAGCGTAGCTGGAGCCGGCGAGCAGTACTTC.

The chain carries TRBV5-1 and TRBJ2-3; 9 bases match TRBD1. There are 17 residues in the CDR3. Germline values: CDR1 SGHRS, CDR2 YFSETQ. The V gene end was trimmed by 3 bases and the J gene end by 5 bases; junction bases not matched to a gene: 13. The DNA of the CDR3 is TGCGCCAGCAGCTCCTTACGTACAGGGGGCTTAAAAGATACGCAGTATTTT. Protein sequence: CASSSLRTGGLKDTQYF.

The J gene is TRBJ1-1, the V gene TRBV29-1; weak D call: TRBD1 (6 bases). There are 16 residues in the CDR3. Trimming pared 5 bases from V and 4 bases from J, leaving 23 bases between. CDR1 and CDR2 from the germline V gene are SQVTM and ANQGSEA. The CDR3: CSVNPTEGEGGTEAFF. The CDR3 nucleotides read TGCAGCGTTAACCCCACCGAAGGGGAAGGGGGCACTGAAGCTTTCTTT.

The sample holds one count of this clone. The CDR3 sequence is CASSRVGIQLSSYNEQFF. As DNA, the CDR3 is TGTGCCAGCAGCCGCGTTGGCATTCAGTTGAGCTCCTACAATGAGCAGTTCTTC. The chain employs TRBV7-2 and TRBJ2-1, with D unresolved. Germline CDR1 and CDR2: SGHTA and FQGNSA. This CDR3 spans 18 amino acids. The V end lost 5 bases, the J end lost 0 bases, and 20 bases lay between the germline ends.

The V call is TRBV7-9, the J call TRBJ2-5; D assignment may be TRBD1 or TRBD2 (6 bases each). The germline V and J ends were trimmed by 5 bases and 4 bases, with 20 bases remaining between them. CDR1 and CDR2 from the germline V gene are SEHNR and FQNEAQ (reference sequence). The CDR3 totals 16 residues. In DNA, the CDR3 is TGTGCCAGCAGCAGGGGGGTAGACACTTTAATAGAGACCCAGTACTTC. Protein: CASSRGVDTLIETQYF.

This clone came up once. The chain couples TRBV5-6 to TRBJ1-2; D call uncertain. Germline assignment: CDR1 SGHDT and CDR2 YYEEEE. Trimming removed 1 base at V and 4 bases at J, with 11 bases between. The CDR3 is 14 amino acids. The CDR3 is CASSLRSEPYGYTF. In nucleotides, the CDR3 is TGTGCCAGCAGCTTGAGGTCAGAACCCTATGGCTACACCTTC.

The CDR3 protein is CASSPGTIYEQYF. CDR3 DNA: TGCGCCAGCAGCCCGGGGACAATTTACGAGCAGTACTTC. V gene TRBV5-1 combines with J gene TRBJ2-7, with D possibly matching TRBD1 (6 bases). V lost 4 bases and J lost 4, with 12 bases in between. Germline V CDR1 and CDR2: SGHRS, YFSETQ. This CDR3 contains 13 residues.

Concerning this clone itself: The sample carries other DNA sequences with the same CDR3. The gene calls are TRBV5-4 and TRBJ2-3; 7 nucleotides line up with TRBD1. CDR1 and CDR2 (germline): SGHNT, YYREEE (reference sequence). V lost 0 bases and J lost 1; bases outside the gene matches: 2. The CDR3 runs to 15 residues. This CDR3 reads CASSLVGQGTDTQYF. The CDR3, as DNA: TGTGCCAGCAGCTTGGTTGGACAGGGCACAGATACGCAGTATTTT.

The V and J genes are TRBV29-1 and TRBJ2-1, with D hard to call. V was trimmed by 6 bases and J by 4 bases, leaving 13 bases between them. The CDR3 extends over 13 amino acids. In germline, CDR1 is SQVTM, CDR2 ANQGSEA. CDR3 DNA sequence: TGCAGCGTCGACCAGTGGGATTACAATGAGCAGTTCTTC. As protein: CSVDQWDYNEQFF.

The chain uses TRBV28 and TRBJ2-3, with 8 bases identical to TRBD1. Germline lookup yields CDR1 MDHEN and CDR2 SYDVKM. The CDR3 has 16 amino acids. Trimming took 1 base from V and 2 from J; bases not matched to a gene: 5. The CDR3 bases are TGTGCCAGCAGTTTATATTGGCAGGGGGCCACAGATACGCAGTATTTT. It yields the protein CASSLYWQGATDTQYF.

The chain combines TRBV5-4 with TRBJ1-1, with 7 bases identical to TRBD1. Germline CDR1 SGHNT, CDR2 YYREEE (reference sequence). This CDR3 is built from 14 residues. J gave up 4 bases and V 5 bases, and 8 bases lay outside the gene matches. DNA of the CDR3: TGTGCCAGCAGGCAAATGACAGGGAGCACTGAAGCTTTCTTT. Translation gives CASRQMTGSTEAFF. The full variable domain, in which reference TRBV5-4 and TRBJ1-1 provide the parts outside the CDR3, is ETGVTQSPTHLIKTRGQQVTLRCSSQSGHNTVSWYQQALGQGPQFIFQYYREEENGRGNFPPRFSGLQFPNYSSELNVNALELDDSALYLCASRQMTGSTEAFFGQGTRLTVV.

For this clone: This sample includes further DNA sequences coding for the same CDR3. The CDR3 here is CASSLRANTEAFF. The DNA of the CDR3 is TGTGCCAGCAGTTTGCGGGCGAACACTGAAGCTTTCTTT. This chain joins TRBV27 and TRBJ1-1; D is uncertain. Germline CDR1 reads MNHEY; CDR2 reads SMNVEV (reference sequence). The V end was cut by 3 bases, the J end by 1 base, with 6 bases between. This CDR3 is 13 amino acids long.

This clone was counted many times. This chain joins TRBV5-4 and TRBJ1-2, with D perhaps TRBD1 (5 bases). CDR3 length: 14 amino acids. The V end lost 0 bases, the J end lost 10 bases, and 16 bases lay between the germline ends. The germline gives CDR1 SGHNT, CDR2 YYREEE (reference sequence). CDR3 residues: CASSLDGQGYSYTF. The CDR3 DNA reads TGTGCCAGCAGCTTGGACGGGCAGGGTTATTCCTACACCTTC.